The TCR beta chain described here comes from a study of CD8 T cells in ankylosing spondylitis. Study-wide findings and caveats: About 8 highly homologous variants formed a TCR beta motif that appeared characteristic of ankylosing spondylitis blood. Enrichment of disease-linked clones was reportedly significant in matched ankylosing spondylitis synovial fluid. Disease-associated clones were CD8+ and fairly uncommon in peripheral blood. Earlier reports found some motif variants in synovial fluid and blood in reactive arthritis.

In this sample, this clonotype turned up a few times. Its antigen is not identified. Germline CDR1 is SGHRS and CDR2 is YFSETQ. V was clipped by 3 bases and J by 0 bases, with 13 bases between them. The CDR3 sequence is 15 residues long. Using quantitative 5'-RACE with molecular barcodes, the authors made TCR beta libraries. Via MiXCR, TCRdb re-called the 5' RACE reads, giving one row per CDR3 protein. The sample lists roughly 700,000 distinct CDR3 sequences, around 17% occurring once. The source is a male donor with ankylosing spondylitis. This chain uses TRBV5-1 with TRBJ2-7; no clear D. The sample consisted of blood, either unsorted or a sorted T cell fraction (not recorded which). CDR3 region: CASSSTRTVSYEQYF. In DNA, the CDR3 is TGCGCCAGCAGCTCAACCCGGACGGTCTCCTACGAGCAGTACTTC.